Listed below are T cell receptor beta chains from one sample, sequenced in a study of CD8 T cells in ankylosing spondylitis. TCRdb recomputed calls from the 5' RACE reads with MiXCR, one row per CDR3 protein. The sample holds a few hundred thousand distinct CDR3 sequences, around 20% seen once. The specimen sequenced was blood, either unsorted or a sorted T cell fraction (not recorded which). The source is a female donor with ankylosing spondylitis or in good health (not recorded which). Each CDR3 is given with its conserved first and last residue. Each record gives: clone size, J gene, V gene, D gene, CDR3 protein, CDR3 DNA. D genes are given only for firm matches. The listing skips clone size in some rows; elsewhere it reads once, few, many or a size class.

>many|TRBJ2-7|TRBV20-1|NA
CSAREPSYEQYF
TGCAGTGCTAGAGAGCCTTCCTACGAGCAGTACTTC
>few|TRBJ2-7|TRBV12-3/TRBV12-4|NA
CASAPGPRTYEQYF
TGTGCCAGCGCACCGGGACCGAGGACCTACGAGCAGTACTTC
>NA|TRBJ2-1|TRBV5-1|TRBD2
CASSLAFAAGESYNEQFF
TGCGCCAGCAGCTTGGCGTTCGCGGCGGGAGAGTCCTACAATGAGCAGTTCTTC
>NA|TRBJ2-3|TRBV4-3|NA
CASSQDLPRPLIADTQYF
TGCGCCAGCAGCCAAGACCTCCCTCGGCCTTTGATAGCAGATACGCAGTATTTT
>many|TRBJ2-3|TRBV29-1|NA
CSGLSSTDTQYF
TGCAGCGGACTGTCTAGCACAGATACGCAGTATTTT
>few|TRBJ1-1|TRBV11-3|NA
CASSLDWTNTEAFF
TGTGCCAGCAGCTTAGATTGGACAAACACTGAAGCTTTCTTT
>NA|TRBJ2-1|TRBV13|NA
CASSSASSSYSYNEQFF
TGTGCCAGCAGCTCCGCTTCTAGCTCGTACTCCTACAATGAGCAGTTCTTC
>NA|TRBJ2-3|TRBV11-2|TRBD2
CASSRRGAGGITDTQYF
TGTGCCAGCAGTCGCCGCGGGGCGGGAGGGATCACAGATACGCAGTATTTT
>NA|TRBJ2-2|TRBV12-3/TRBV12-4|NA
CASSPLQATGELFF
TGTGCCAGCAGCCCTTTACAGGCAACCGGGGAGCTGTTTTTT
>few|TRBJ2-7|TRBV2|NA
CASSVENEQYF
TGTGCCAGCAGTGTTGAGAACGAGCAGTACTTC
>NA|TRBJ2-1|TRBV29-1|NA
CSARGTFNNEQFF
TGCAGCGCCCGCGGGACTTTTAACAATGAGCAGTTCTTC
>many|TRBJ2-7|TRBV29-1|TRBD2
CSAYSGSGSYEQYF
TGCAGCGCCTATAGCGGGAGTGGGTCCTACGAGCAGTACTTC
>many|TRBJ2-3|TRBV20-1|TRBD2
CSARASGRTDTQYF
TGCAGTGCTAGAGCTAGCGGGAGGACAGATACGCAGTATTTT
>many|TRBJ2-1|TRBV7-9|TRBD2
CASSLTSGSGLNEQFF
TGTGCCAGCAGCTTAACTAGCGGGAGCGGTCTAAATGAGCAGTTCTTC
>NA|TRBJ2-1|TRBV11-2|TRBD1
CASSLPGQTYNEQFF
TGTGCCAGCAGCCTTCCGGGACAGACCTACAATGAGCAGTTCTTC
>NA|TRBJ2-1|TRBV7-2|TRBD2
CASSLATSLNGEQFF
TGTGCCAGCAGCTTAGCGACTAGCCTAAATGGGGAGCAGTTCTTC
>few|TRBJ2-3|TRBV7-7|NA
CASSSGMLDTQYF
TGTGCTAGCAGCTCGGGGATGCTAGATACGCAGTATTTT